The next 28 T cell receptor beta chains were all read from a single sample in a study of blood T cells in healthy people across ages. Alongside a J-beta primer mix, a sample-barcoded 5' primer served in a second PCR lasting about 6 to 12 cycles. MiXCR was run by TCRdb on the 5' RACE reads, yielding one entry per CDR3 protein. The profile shows approximately 960,000 distinct CDR3 sequences, roughly 28% of them singletons. The sample was also linked to a second study, of T cells of mothers and their children.

The sequenced sample consisted of blood. The receptors come from a woman aged 35 to 49 in good health.

This clonotype was counted between two and nine times. V and J are TRBV6-1 and TRBJ1-6, with D perhaps TRBD1 (6 bases). CDR1 is MNHNS, CDR2 SASEGT, per germline. V gave up 3 bases and J gave up 10 bases, with 13 bases separating them. The CDR3 loop spans 14 amino acids. The CDR3, as DNA: TGTGCCAGCAGTGATCCCAGGGGAGGCTCACCCCTCCACTTT. Its translation is CASSDPRGGSPLHF.

This clonotype was seen more than once but under ten times. V gene TRBV5-5 combines with J gene TRBJ2-1; D gene unclear. This CDR3 comprises 15 residues. The germline gives CDR1 SGHKS, CDR2 YYEKEE (reference sequence). Deletions cut 2 bases from V and 0 bases from J, with 9 bases between. CDR3 in amino acids: CASSFSLGSYNEQFF. The CDR3 bases are TGTGCCAGCAGCTTTTCCCTTGGCTCCTACAATGAGCAGTTCTTC.

This clonotype was found many times. This chain uses TRBV7-3 with TRBJ2-5; D is uncertain. Trimming stripped 2 bases from V and 5 bases from J, with 27 bases between. The V gene's germline CDR1 is SGHTA and CDR2 FQGTGA. The CDR3 has 19 residues. As DNA, the CDR3 is TGTGCCAGCAGCTTATCCCCAAGAGGTCAGCGTTTGTCTGGGGAGACCCAGTACTTC. Amino acids: CASSLSPRGQRLSGETQYF.

V usage is TRBV7-9 and J usage is TRBJ2-7, with D perhaps being TRBD1 or TRBD2 (5 bases each). In germline, CDR1 is SEHNR, CDR2 FQNEAQ (reference sequence). Trimming removed 5 bases at V and 2 bases at J, with 16 bases between. This CDR3 contains 15 residues. The CDR3 DNA sequence: TGTGCCAGCAGCCCGGACACGGGAATAACCTACGAGCAGTACTTC. Its translation: CASSPDTGITYEQYF.

CDR3 sequence reads: CASSLEPGRRLGYGYTF. CDR3 sequence (DNA): TGTGCCAGCAGCCTGGAACCTGGGCGGCGCCTGGGGTATGGCTACACCTTC. The chain joins TRBV7-9 to TRBJ1-2; no definite D call. The CDR3 length is 17 residues. V was trimmed by 5 bases and J by 5 bases, leaving 24 bases between them. Germline CDR1 is SEHNR and CDR2 is FQNEAQ (reference sequence).

This clonotype was seen once. The chain's CDR3 is CASSLLRWEGNTEAFF. CDR3 DNA: TGTGCCAGCAGTTTGCTCCGGTGGGAGGGGAACACTGAAGCTTTCTTT. The V and J genes are TRBV12-3 or TRBV12-4 and TRBJ1-1; D unclear. The V end lost 3 bases, the J end lost 1 base, and 15 bases lay between the germline ends. This CDR3 comprises 16 residues.

This clonotype was seen repeatedly, ten times or more. V and J are TRBV20-1 and TRBJ1-2, with 7 nucleotides matching TRBD1. Trimming at V came to 5 bases and at J to 3 bases, leaving 3 bases not matched to a gene. The CDR3 consists of 12 residues. CDR1 and CDR2 (germline): DFQATT, SNEGSKA (reference sequence). CDR3 sequence (DNA): TGCAGTGCTCCCGGACAGGACTATGGCTACACCTTC. It specifies CSAPGQDYGYTF.

This chain joins TRBV6-2 or TRBV6-3 and TRBJ2-2, with a weak D call TRBD1 (6 bases). The CDR3 consists of 17 residues. Germline CDR1 is MNHEY and CDR2 is SVGEGT. Trimming cost V 6 bases and J 5 bases, with 22 bases left between them. The CDR3 coding sequence is TGTGCCAGCAGACATTACATTCAGGGGAGAAAAACCGGGGAGCTGTTTTTT. This encodes CASRHYIQGRKTGELFF.

This clonotype was seen repeatedly, ten times or more. This chain links TRBV10-3 with TRBJ2-7; D gene unclear. Germline CDR1 and CDR2: ENHRY and SYGVKD. Between the trimmed V and J ends, which lost 11 bases and 4 bases, there was a span of 6 bases. The length of the CDR3 is 9 residues. The CDR3, as DNA: TGTGCCTCAAATTACGAGCAGTACTTC. Its protein product is CASNYEQYF.

The chain links TRBV28 to TRBJ2-4; D may be TRBD2 (5 bases). The end of the DNA aligns better with TRBJ2-7, so the J call may be wrong. The CDR3 loop spans 14 amino acids. From germline, CDR1 is MDHEN and CDR2 SYDVKM. The CDR3 reads CASSNYPGSNEQYF. In DNA form, the CDR3 reads TGTGCCAGCAGTAATTACCCGGGGTCGAACGAGCAGTACTTC.

This clonotype was seen only once. The CDR3 protein is CASSFTSGAAGETQYF. CDR3 in DNA: TGTGCCAGCAGTTTTACTAGCGGGGCCGCGGGAGAGACCCAGTACTTC. The chain joins TRBV12-3 or TRBV12-4 to TRBJ2-5, with 10 bases fitting TRBD2. The J segment lost 4 bases and the V segment lost 3 bases, leaving 8 bases of the junction unmatched. The CDR3 is 16 amino acids.

This clonotype was observed at least ten times. This chain connects TRBV4-1 to TRBJ2-1; no clear D gene. CDR3 size: 13 residues. Germline lookup yields CDR1 MGHRA and CDR2 YSYEKL. Trimming stripped 4 bases from V and 7 bases from J, with 11 bases between. CDR3 nucleotide sequence: TGCGCCAGCAGCCGATCGCCGGAAAATGAGCAGTTCTTC. Its protein is CASSRSPENEQFF.

Concerning this clonotype itself: A much more abundant neighbour one base away suggests this may be a read error. The V and J genes are TRBV28 and TRBJ2-7; perhaps TRBD2 as D (6 bases). The CDR3 has 13 amino acids. The germline V gene has CDR1 MDHEN and CDR2 SYDVKM. The V end was cut by 9 bases, the J end by 2 bases, with 14 bases between. Written as DNA, the CDR3 is TGTGCCAGAGACGGAGGGCCTCCCTACGAGCAGTACTTC. Residues: CARDGGPPYEQYF.

At least ten counts were recorded for this clonotype. V gene TRBV5-1 combines with J gene TRBJ2-7; 11 bases are shared with TRBD1. The junction had 7 bases not matched to a gene; V was cut back by 4 bases and J by 4 bases. CDR3 length equals 15 residues. Looked up from germline, CDR1 is SGHRS and CDR2 is YFSETQ. The CDR3 bases are TGCGCCAGCAGCGGCGGACAGGGGGCGCTTTACGAGCAGTACTTC. As protein: CASSGGQGALYEQYF.

With respect to this clonotype: One end of the junction does not line up with germline, which may come from a read error. The chain combines TRBV5-1 with TRBJ2-5; 8 bases map to TRBD1. Germline assignment: CDR1 SGHRS and CDR2 YFSETQ. CDR3 size: 14 residues. CDR3 in amino acids: CAGSPWTGRETQYF. The CDR3 DNA sequence: TGCGCCGGCAGTCCCTGGACAGGGCGAGAGACCCAGTACTTC.

This chain uses TRBV7-2 with TRBJ1-5, with 10 bases matching TRBD1. This CDR3 is built from 18 residues. Germline V gene sequence: CDR1 SGHTA, CDR2 FQGNSA. The trim removed 7 bases at V and 5 bases at J, leaving 17 bases unmatched. The CDR3 nucleotides are TGTGCCAGCACCCACCGAGGCGGACAGGGGGGCACTTATCAGCCCCAGCATTTT. It codes for CASTHRGGQGGTYQPQHF.

This chain joins TRBV3-1 and TRBJ2-7; D may be TRBD1 or TRBD2 (5 bases each). The CDR3 sequence is 14 residues long. Per germline, CDR1 LGHDT and CDR2 YNNKEL (reference sequence). Trimming shortened V by 0 bases and J by 7 bases, and 13 bases separated the two germline ends. The CDR3 is CASSQDQGDNEQYF. CDR3 DNA sequence: TGTGCCAGCAGCCAAGATCAGGGAGACAATGAGCAGTACTTC.

There are a few counts of this clonotype. The chain employs TRBV4-1 and TRBJ2-7; no definite D call. Germline values: CDR1 MGHRA, CDR2 YSYEKL. With 1 base removed from V and 3 bases from J, the gap between germline ends came to 13 bases. CDR3 length: 15 residues. CDR3 sequence reads: CASSQGTKGGYEQYF. The DNA for the CDR3 is TGCGCCAGCAGCCAAGGAACGAAGGGTGGCTACGAGCAGTACTTC.

The chain employs TRBV5-5 and TRBJ2-4; possibly TRBD2 for D (6 bases). Trimming cost V 2 bases and J 13 bases, with 13 bases left between them. Germline V gene lookup returns CDR1 SGHKS and CDR2 YYEKEE (reference sequence). CDR3 length equals 12 residues. The CDR3 protein is CASSFAGYKQYF. The CDR3 DNA is TGTGCCAGCAGCTTTGCGGGGTACAAGCAGTACTTC.

Note on this clonotype: A much more abundant neighbour one base away suggests this may be a read error. V usage is TRBV15 and J usage is TRBJ1-2, with D perhaps matching TRBD1 (5 bases). CDR3 size: 14 residues. Germline CDR1 reads LNHNV; CDR2 reads YYDKDF (reference sequence). V lost 6 bases and J 3 bases, leaving 14 bases between the germline ends. The DNA of the CDR3 is TGTGCCACCAGTCGGACAAGTCTTTACTATGGCTACACCTTC. Residues: CATSRTSLYYGYTF. The variable domain in full, with the rest retrieved from reference TRBV15 and TRBJ1-2, is DAMVIQNPRYQVTQFGKPVTLSCSQTLNHNVMYWYQQKSSQAPKLLFHYYDKDFNNEADTPDNFQSRRPNTSFCFLDIRSPGLGDTAMYLCATSRTSLYYGYTFGSGTRLTVV.

The chain has TRBV12-3 or TRBV12-4 and TRBJ2-5; no reliable D call. Deletions cut 6 bases from V and 6 bases from J, with 11 bases between. The CDR3 has 12 residues. The CDR3 region has the DNA TGTGCCAGCAGCGCAACAAAGCAGACCCAGTACTTC. This encodes CASSATKQTQYF.

The chain recombines TRBV5-1 with TRBJ2-7; D not resolved. The CDR3 runs to 16 residues. Trimming left V 2 bases short and J 0 bases short, with 15 bases between. Germline V lookup: CDR1 SGHRS, CDR2 YFSETQ. DNA of the CDR3: TGCGCCAGCAGCTTTACACCAATCGGTAGCTCCTACGAGCAGTACTTC. It encodes CASSFTPIGSSYEQYF. Drawing the rest from reference TRBV5-1 and TRBJ2-7, the complete variable domain is KAGVTQTPRYLIKTRGQQVTLSCSPISGHRSVSWYQQTPGQGLQFLFEYFSETQRNKGNFPGRFSGRQFSNSRSEMNVSTLELGDSALYLCASSFTPIGSSYEQYFGPGTRLTVT.

At least ten counts were recorded for this clonotype. The gene calls are TRBV20-1 and TRBJ1-2, with D hard to call. The CDR3 contains 14 residues. V gave up 6 bases and J gave up 4 bases, with 18 bases separating them. In germline, CDR1 is DFQATT, CDR2 SNEGSKA (reference sequence). CDR3 loop: CSAPGPGRGYGYTF. In DNA form, the CDR3 reads TGCAGTGCCCCCGGGCCCGGACGCGGCTATGGCTACACCTTC.

This clonotype occurred a few times. The rearrangement uses TRBV20-1 and TRBJ2-7, with 8 bases fitting TRBD1. V shed 3 bases, J shed 2 bases, and the junction held 6 bases outside the gene matches. Germline loops: CDR1 DFQATT, CDR2 SNEGSKA (reference sequence). CDR3 length: 14 amino acids. The CDR3 reads CSARGQVITYEQYF. The CDR3 DNA follows: TGCAGTGCTAGGGGACAGGTAATAACCTACGAGCAGTACTTC.

This sequence joins TRBV20-1 and TRBJ2-1, with 9 bases lining up with TRBD2. V lost 4 bases and J lost 4; bases outside the gene matches: 5. The CDR3 is 14 residues long. The germline CDR1 and CDR2 sequences are DFQATT and SNEGSKA (reference sequence). CDR3 nucleotides: TGCAGTGCTATGATGACTAGCGGATACAATGAGCAGTTCTTC. It encodes CSAMMTSGYNEQFF.

The chain links TRBV2 to TRBJ2-1; D is unresolved. V lost 6 bases and J lost 9, with 9 bases in between. The CDR3 consists of 11 residues. CDR1 and CDR2 (germline): SNHLY, FYNNEI. The CDR3 bases are TGTGCCAGCAGATGGGAAGGTGAGCAGTTCTTC. Encoded protein: CASRWEGEQFF.

A note on this clonotype: A much larger clone lies one base from this, so it may be a read error. Likely a read error: the CDR3 ends without its conserved phenylalanine or tryptophan. The chain links TRBV12-3 or TRBV12-4 to TRBJ1-1, with D uncertain. The CDR3 sequence is 11 residues long. The V end lost 6 bases, the J end lost 0 bases, and 2 bases lay between the germline ends. CDR3 DNA: TGTGCCAGCAGATTGAACACTGAAGCTTTCTGT. Protein: CASRLNTEAFC.

This clonotype has only a few counts. The V and J genes are TRBV28 and TRBJ2-5; 9 nucleotides line up with TRBD1. CDR1 MDHEN and CDR2 SYDVKM come from the germline V gene. J lost 5 bases, V lost 7 bases, and 11 bases had no gene match. CDR3 length equals 15 residues. Here the CDR3 reads CASINTGGRRETQYF. CDR3 sequence (DNA): TGTGCCAGCATAAACACAGGGGGCCGTCGGGAGACCCAGTACTTC.